This T cell receptor beta chain is from a study of CD8 T cells in Susac syndrome. From blood CD8+ and CD4+ T cells, TCR beta sequences were generated. With random hexamers, 0.5 to 1 ug RNA was reverse transcribed. MiXCR, applied by TCRdb to the immunoSEQ multiplex PCR reads, yields one record per CDR3 protein. The repertoire holds 200,000 to 250,000 distinct CDR3 sequences, with 95% as singletons. The CDR3 is made up of 14 amino acids. Per the germline V gene, CDR1 is MNHNS and CDR2 is SASEGT. V lost 1 base and J lost 4, with 11 bases in between. The sample consisted of CD4+ T cells from PBMCs. The clonotype comes from a human donor with multiple sclerosis. The V gene is TRBV6-1, the J gene TRBJ2-7; possibly TRBD1 for D (5 bases). The CDR3 sequence: CASSEVGHSYEQYF. Here the CDR3 DNA reads TGTGCCAGCAGTGAAGTAGGACATTCTTACGAGCAGTACTTC.